This TCR beta chain is from a study of cytomegalovirus exposure and HLA in healthy donors. This clone was counted a few times. The PCR had 60 Vbeta and 13 Jbeta primers. The protocol was immunoSEQ multiplex PCR, while the TCRdb copy is restricted to in-frame clones and leaves out a portion. The table includes approximately 100,000 clones, around 76% detected once. CDR3 length: 12 amino acids. V lost 4 bases, J lost 7 bases, and 3 bases stayed unmatched. Germline lookup yields CDR1 SQVTM and CDR2 ANQGSEA. This receptor was taken from a woman aged 18-29 years in good health and CMV-seropositive. The sample was PBMCs. The chain recombines TRBV29-1 with TRBJ1-2, with TRBD1 matching 10 bases. The CDR3 region is CSVVGQGFGYTF. The CDR3 DNA reads as TGCAGCGTTGTGGGACAGGGGTTTGGCTACACCTTC.